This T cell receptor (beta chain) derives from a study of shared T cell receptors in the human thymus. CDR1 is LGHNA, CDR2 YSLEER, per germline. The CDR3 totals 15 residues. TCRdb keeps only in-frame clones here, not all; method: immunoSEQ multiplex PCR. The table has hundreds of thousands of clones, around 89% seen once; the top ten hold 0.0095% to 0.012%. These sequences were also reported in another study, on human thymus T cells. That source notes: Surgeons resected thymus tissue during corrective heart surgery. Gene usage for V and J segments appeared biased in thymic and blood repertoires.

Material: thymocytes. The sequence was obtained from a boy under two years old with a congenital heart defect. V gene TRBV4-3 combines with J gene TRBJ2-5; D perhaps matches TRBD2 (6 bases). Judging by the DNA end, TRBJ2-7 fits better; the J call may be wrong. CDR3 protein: CASSQDFGGPYEQYF. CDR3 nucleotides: TGCGCCAGCAGCCAAGATTTCGGGGGTCCCTACGAGCAGTACTTC.